This T cell receptor (beta chain) was recorded in a study of cytomegalovirus exposure and HLA in healthy donors. General study results and limits: HLA allele associations emerged for around 16,000 TCR beta sequences in a later analysis, at 0.05 false discovery rate.

Donors likely had unrecorded immune exposures despite being nominally healthy when sampled. V lost 3 bases and J lost 0, with 12 bases in between. The CDR3 has 16 residues. Germline CDR1 KGHSH, CDR2 LQKENI. Primers: 60 Vbeta forward and 13 Jbeta reverse. Per the original data handling: Approximately 12 million of 80 million to 85 million unique TCR beta chains were shared, per a later count. Clones were read by immunoSEQ multiplex PCR, and TCRdb kept only the in-frame ones, dropping some. V, J and clone size are those of that table, while D and trimming were read from the DNA. The sample lists around 200,000 clones, 80% to 85% seen once, with roughly 0.8% in the top ten. About this clone itself: Its specificity is not known.

The source of this sequence is a young woman in good health and CMV-seronegative. Source material: PBMCs. The rearrangement joins TRBV18 to TRBJ1-5, with D perhaps TRBD1 (6 bases). Written as DNA, the CDR3 is TGTGCCAGCTCACCTGTAGAGGGGGATAGCAATCAGCCCCAGCATTTT. Translation: CASSPVEGDSNQPQHF.